What follows are 4 T cell receptor beta chains derived from one specimen sequenced in a study of T cell responses to AZD1222 COVID-19 vaccine. This table comes from immunoSEQ multiplex PCR, and its TCRdb copy is limited to in-frame clones, with some not included. Counted here are about 150,000 clones, 90% occurring once; the ten biggest clones make up 1.5% to 2%. The specimen was peripheral blood, collected on day 0 of AZD1222 vaccination. The receptor set was obtained from an adult in good health.

The V call is TRBV27, the J call TRBJ1-3; 11 bases match TRBD1. This CDR3 comprises 18 residues. V dropped 4 bases and J dropped 8; count of bases not matched to a gene: 16. Germline values: CDR1 MNHEY, CDR2 SMNVEV (reference sequence). This CDR3 is CASSSRTGGGPGAHTIYF. The CDR3 DNA reads TGTGCCAGCAGTTCGCGGACAGGGGGCGGACCGGGTGCGCACACCATATATTTT.

The CDR3 here is CASSQLSGGAYEQYF. The CDR3 coding sequence is TGTGCCAGCAGCCAATTGTCAGGGGGGGCCTACGAGCAGTACTTC. This chain links TRBV14 with TRBJ2-7, with D perhaps given as TRBD1 or TRBD2 (7 bases each). This CDR3 region has 15 residues. Trimming cost V 2 bases and J 2 bases, with 13 bases left between them. Germline V CDR1 and CDR2: SGHDN, FVKESK.

This clone was counted a single time. CDR3 in amino acids: CASSPGQATGQPQHF. In DNA, the CDR3 is TGTGCCAGCAGCCCGGGACAGGCGACGGGGCAGCCCCAGCATTTT. This sequence joins TRBV27 and TRBJ1-5, with 8 positions matching TRBD1. Germline values: CDR1 MNHEY, CDR2 SMNVEV (reference sequence). The CDR3 consists of 15 residues. V shed 6 bases, J shed 7 bases, and the junction held 11 bases outside the gene matches.

This chain connects TRBV21-1 to TRBJ2-7. TRBV21-1 is classified as a pseudogene. This CDR3 comprises 11 residues. The CDR3 is CASSKGDEQYF. CDR3 sequence (DNA): TGTGCCAGCAGCAAAGGGGACGAGCAGTACTTC.